The entry below describes one TCR beta chain. Its antigen is currently unknown. Sequencing used immunoSEQ multiplex PCR; TCRdb keeps in-frame clones, though not all of them. The sample holds more than 35,000 clones; around 75% are singletons and the top ten take 29%. The ViraFEST assay expanded antigen-specific CD4+ T cells with viral peptide pools before sequencing. CD4+ T cell isolation took place after 10 days of culture. Confirmation by PCR established that the person had SARS-CoV-2 infection between March and December 2020. The data originate from a study of vaccination effects on CD4 cells after COVID-19. Trimming removed 0 bases at V and 4 bases at J, with 5 bases between. The CDR3 consists of 13 residues. CDR1 and CDR2 (germline): SGHRS, YFSETQ.

The material was CD4+ T cells from PBMCs cultured with a peptide pool, obtained before COVID-19 vaccination. The rearrangement links TRBV5-1 to TRBJ1-3; D call uncertain. This receptor was taken from a human donor who had a prior SARS-CoV-2 infection. This chain's CDR3 is CASSLDPGNTIYF. The DNA for the CDR3 is TGCGCCAGCAGCTTGGATCCGGGAAACACCATATATTTT.